The source of this T cell receptor (beta chain) is a study of siplizumab effects on memory and regulatory T cells. Generated by immunoSEQ multiplex PCR, the TCRdb table keeps only in-frame clones and is missing some. Of 100,000 or so clones in the sample, 94% were seen once. The trim removed 5 bases at V and 8 bases at J, leaving 8 bases unmatched. The CDR3 contains 14 residues. In germline, CDR1 is LNHDA, CDR2 SQIVND (reference sequence). The TCR comes from a human donor in good health. Sequenced input: Tregs sorted from blood. The chain combines TRBV19 with TRBJ2-2; 7 positions agree with TRBD2. The CDR3: CASSAGASWGELFF. In nucleotides, the CDR3 is TGTGCCAGTAGTGCGGGAGCGTCGTGGGGGGAGCTGTTTTTT.